A selection of T cell receptor beta chains follows, all from one sample in a study of CD8 T cells in Susac syndrome. TCRdb ran MiXCR on the immunoSEQ multiplex PCR reads and lists one entry per CDR3 protein. This sample has roughly 180,000 distinct CDR3 sequences, with 80% to 95% found just once. The source material was CD4+ T cells from PBMCs. These receptors all stem from a human donor with multiple sclerosis. Each CDR3 is given with its conserved first and last residue. Fields, in order: J gene, V gene, CDR3 protein.

TRBJ2-5 TRBV7-8 CASSSTPVGSETQYF
TRBJ1-1 TRBV4-1 CASSQEALDFRDTKGNTEAFF
TRBJ1-2 TRBV20-1 CSALIPTGGGWANYGYTF
TRBJ2-1 TRBV29-1 CSVDITSGGEYNEQFF
TRBJ1-2 TRBV5-6 CASSALGVDGYTF
TRBJ2-7 TRBV12-3/TRBV12-4 CASSLGSTGGVEQYF
TRBJ2-7 TRBV12-3/TRBV12-4 CASGARRPFSYEQYF
TRBJ2-7 TRBV28 CASSPAGRNEQYF
TRBJ1-1 TRBV30 CAWRRGRLGNTEAFF
TRBJ1-1 TRBV3-1 CASSPHGQGTEAFF
TRBJ2-2 TRBV7-8 CASSLVFGTGGSGELFF
TRBJ2-6 TRBV18 CASTTQGGAGANVLTF
TRBJ1-2 TRBV28 CASSTRQRGGYTF
TRBJ1-2 TRBV20-1 CSARDRAYGYTF
TRBJ2-4 TRBV7-2 CASSLGLGEAGNIQYF
TRBJ2-5 TRBV2 CASSPTRSQETQYF
TRBJ1-2 TRBV15 CATSVRPLPRGGYTF
TRBJ2-5 TRBV29-1 CSVLWQQGQETQYF
TRBJ1-2 TRBV2 CASNPGQGGGYTF
TRBJ2-5 TRBV27 CASSSRQGKTQYF
TRBJ2-4 TRBV28 CASSSGQDYHIQYF
TRBJ1-1 TRBV30 CAWMGRSPPMNTEAFF
TRBJ2-1 TRBV3-1 CASSQPRGTSTVYEQFF
TRBJ1-5 TRBV20-1 CSAHRKIFNQPQHF
TRBJ2-5 TRBV3-1 CASSQRGLAAETQYF
TRBJ2-3 TRBV3-1 CASSPSTSGWDTQYF
TRBJ1-1 TRBV27 CASSQRGTEAFF
TRBJ2-7 TRBV7-8 CASSLAWSSYEQYF
TRBJ1-2 TRBV6-2/TRBV6-3 CASSPGGSSEGYTF
TRBJ2-2 TRBV5-1 CASSSYTSVNTGELFF
TRBJ2-2 TRBV12-3/TRBV12-4 CASSPLGVRTGELFF
TRBJ1-2 TRBV6-2/TRBV6-3 CASSYATGPYGYTF
TRBJ2-7 TRBV24-1 CATSEGTGGFYEQYF
TRBJ1-3 TRBV9 CASSRQGRRNTIYF
TRBJ2-1 TRBV5-6 CASSLDRGMNEQFF
TRBJ2-5 TRBV20-1 CSAGQPGTQETQYF
TRBJ2-5 TRBV30 CAWSVEGQGTQYF